Each of the 5 T cell receptor beta chains below was sequenced from the same sample in a study of T cells after yellow fever vaccination. One entry per CDR3 protein, called by TCRdb with MiXCR from the 5' RACE reads. The sample lists just under 600,000 distinct CDR3 sequences; 13% were seen once. The sequencing here drew on PBMCs, taken on the day of the yellow fever booster vaccination. The receptor set was obtained from a young man who received the YFV17D yellow fever vaccine.

This chain links TRBV5-6 with TRBJ2-2; D unresolved. The V end lost 0 bases, the J end lost 6 bases, and 9 bases lay between the germline ends. Germline CDR1 reads SGHDT; CDR2 reads YYEEEE. The length of the CDR3 is 14 residues. The CDR3 DNA follows: TGTGCCAGCAGCTTGGTTCCGTTCGCCGGGGAGCTGTTTTTT. Its translation is CASSLVPFAGELFF.

This clonotype was recorded a few times. This chain joins TRBV20-1 and TRBJ2-1, with a weak D call TRBD2 (5 bases). The CDR3 length is 15 residues. Trimming took off 3 bases at V and 7 bases at J, with 19 bases between the two ends. Per germline, CDR1 DFQATT and CDR2 SNEGSKA (reference sequence). The CDR3 sequence: CSASDGEGSINEQFF. Written as DNA, the CDR3 is TGCAGTGCTAGTGATGGTGAGGGAAGTATAAATGAGCAGTTCTTC.

This chain links TRBV5-6 with TRBJ1-2, with TRBD1 matching 9 bases. The CDR3 totals 17 residues. After removal of 0 bases from V and 7 bases from J, the junction contained 13 bases not matched to a gene. Germline lookup yields CDR1 SGHDT and CDR2 YYEEEE. CDR3 protein: CASSLAPGQGPFGGYTF. In DNA, the CDR3 is TGTGCCAGCAGCTTGGCCCCGGGACAGGGCCCCTTTGGTGGCTACACCTTC.

The chain couples TRBV2 to TRBJ2-4; 12 bases are a match to TRBD2. CDR3 length: 14 amino acids. The V and J ends lost 10 bases and 5 bases, in that order; junction bases with no gene match: 6. CDR1 SNHLY and CDR2 FYNNEI come from the germline V gene. CDR3 loop: CATRLAGDENIQYF. The CDR3 DNA reads as TGTGCCACCCGACTAGCGGGAGACGAAAACATTCAGTACTTC.

V usage is TRBV7-2 and J usage is TRBJ1-1, with D perhaps matching TRBD1 (5 bases). The V gene's germline CDR1 is SGHTA and CDR2 FQGNSA. The CDR3 consists of 13 residues. The V and J ends lost 4 bases and 4 bases respectively, with 10 bases between them. The CDR3 DNA follows: TGTGCCAGCAGCTCCCGGGGGGGCACTGAAGCTTTCTTT. It encodes CASSSRGGTEAFF.